These 13 T cell receptor beta chains share one sample of origin, sequenced in a study of shared clonotypes between healthy human individuals. Method: immunoSEQ multiplex PCR; TCRdb's copy keeps in-frame clones and lacks some. The sample holds about 2.3 million clones, 85% to 95% seen once. The sequencing sample was made of naive CD4+ T cells from PBMCs. Stated subset: CD45RA+ positively selected. Receptor source: a man between 18 and 35 years old in good health. Some clones in this sample may be carry-over from other donors' samples.

Written as DNA, the CDR3 is TGCGCCAGCAGTCAGGAGTGGGGACAGAATGAAGCTTTCTTT. Encoded protein: CASSQEWGQNEAFF. The chain uses TRBV23-1 and TRBJ1-1; TRBD1 matches at 7 bases. TRBV23-1 is an open reading frame whose function is uncertain. CDR3 size: 14 residues. The trim removed 3 bases at V and 7 bases at J, leaving 8 bases unmatched.

The CDR3 nucleotides read TGTGCCAGCCGCTGGGACAGGGGGCTTAACTACGAGCAGTACTTC. Translating it yields CASRWDRGLNYEQYF. The J gene is TRBJ2-7, the V gene TRBV2; 12 bases are shared with TRBD1. The CDR3 is 15 amino acids. The J segment lost 3 bases and the V segment lost 8 bases, leaving 8 bases of the junction unmatched. Per germline, CDR1 SNHLY and CDR2 FYNNEI. Full variable domain (remainder filled in from reference TRBV2 and TRBJ2-7): EPEVTQTPSHQVTQMGQEVILRCVPISNHLYFYWYRQILGQKVEFLVSFYNNEISEKSEIFDDQFSVERPDGSNFTLKIRSTKLEDSAMYFCASRWDRGLNYEQYFGPGTRLTVT.

V usage is TRBV2 and J usage is TRBJ2-5; 14 bases agree with TRBD2. The J segment lost 8 bases and the V segment lost 3 bases, leaving 5 bases of the junction unmatched. The germline CDR1 and CDR2 sequences are SNHLY and FYNNEI. This CDR3 comprises 15 residues. CDR3 protein: CASSDIGTSGSTQYF. The CDR3 DNA is TGTGCCAGCAGTGATATTGGGACTAGCGGGAGTACCCAGTACTTC.

The V gene is TRBV6-5, the J gene TRBJ1-1, with a possible D match to TRBD1 (5 bases). In germline, CDR1 is MNHEY, CDR2 SVGAGI. The V and J ends lost 3 bases and 1 base respectively, with 12 bases between them. The CDR3 runs 15 residues. The CDR3 sequence is CASSYLQGRNTEAFF. In nucleotides, the CDR3 is TGTGCCAGCAGTTATCTTCAGGGCCGGAACACTGAAGCTTTCTTT.

The rearrangement joins TRBV5-4 to TRBJ2-2; the D gene is possibly TRBD1 (6 bases). Deletions cut 4 bases from V and 2 bases from J, with 18 bases between. CDR1 and CDR2 (germline): SGHNT, YYREEE (reference sequence). CDR3 size: 17 residues. The CDR3 here is CASSPGPRTANTGELFF. DNA for the CDR3: TGTGCCAGCAGCCCGGGTCCGAGGACAGCTAACACCGGGGAGCTGTTTTTT.

This clone has a handful of counts. The sample has other DNA sequences that encode this CDR3 too. The rearrangement links TRBV5-1 to TRBJ2-1; D is possibly TRBD1 (5 bases). This CDR3 has 13 residues. Deletions cut 0 bases from V and 5 bases from J, with 6 bases between. Germline V gene lookup returns CDR1 SGHRS and CDR2 YFSETQ. The CDR3 DNA is TGCGCCAGCAGCTTGGGACAGCACAATGAGCAGTTCTTC. As protein: CASSLGQHNEQFF.

This chain joins TRBV10-3 and TRBJ2-7, with D hard to call. Trimming stripped 6 bases from V and 11 bases from J, with 29 bases between. There are 16 residues in the CDR3. CDR1 and CDR2 (germline): ENHRY, SYGVKD. CDR3 loop: CAISDPLGPSPGREYF. DNA of the CDR3: TGTGCCATCAGCGACCCCCTCGGTCCGAGCCCCGGTAGGGAGTACTTC.

This rearrangement joins TRBV9 to TRBJ1-4; 7 nucleotides match TRBD1. The CDR3 spans 14 residues. With 2 bases clipped from V and 8 bases from J, the junction kept 6 bases outside the gene matches. Germline CDR1 is SGDLS and CDR2 is YYNGEE. The CDR3 DNA reads as TGTGCCAGCAGCGTGACAGGGCGGGCCGAAAAACTGTTTTTT. Protein product: CASSVTGRAEKLFF.

This rearrangement joins TRBV28 to TRBJ2-6; D uncertain. The CDR3 sequence is 13 residues long. Germline V gene data show CDR1 as MDHEN and CDR2 as SYDVKM. The V and J ends lost 10 bases and 6 bases respectively, with 13 bases between them. CDR3: CATKSGPANVLTF. The CDR3 DNA reads as TGTGCCACCAAATCCGGTCCGGCCAACGTCCTGACTTTC.

The rearrangement joins TRBV11-1 to TRBJ2-2; D not certain. Trimming shortened V by 6 bases and J by 2 bases, and 10 bases separated the two germline ends. CDR1 SGHAT and CDR2 FQDESV come from the germline V gene (reference sequence). This CDR3 comprises 14 residues. In DNA, the CDR3 is TGTGCCAGCAGTCAAGACCATAACACCGGGGAGCTGTTTTTT. Translating gives CASSQDHNTGELFF.

CDR3 in amino acids: CASSLQGPGTQYF. CDR3 bases: TGTGCCAGCAGTCTACAGGGTCCGGGGACCCAGTACTTC. This chain joins TRBV6-6 and TRBJ2-5; a weak D match, TRBD1 (6 bases). The CDR3 is 13 amino acids. The germline V and J ends were trimmed by 5 bases and 7 bases, with 14 bases remaining between them. The germline CDR1 and CDR2 sequences are MNHNY and SVGAGI (reference sequence).

The DNA for the CDR3 is TGCGCCAGCAGCCAAGATAAGTCGAGAGGGACACGAAATGAAAAACTGTTTTTT. This sequence encodes CASSQDKSRGTRNEKLFF. The rearrangement uses TRBV4-1 and TRBJ1-4; possibly TRBD1 for D (6 bases). The CDR3 consists of 18 residues. In germline, CDR1 is MGHRA, CDR2 YSYEKL. Between the trimmed V and J ends, which lost 0 bases and 5 bases, there was a span of 19 bases.

Comment on this clone: The identical CDR3 is also encoded by other nucleotide sequences in the sample. V and J are TRBV7-3 and TRBJ2-5, with 9 bases aligning to TRBD1. The germline V gene encodes CDR1 SGHTA and CDR2 FQGTGA. CDR3 length: 14 residues. V dropped 3 bases and J dropped 5; count of bases not matched to a gene: 4. This CDR3 is CASSLTGGEETQYF. The CDR3, as DNA: TGTGCCAGCAGCTTGACAGGGGGAGAGGAGACCCAGTACTTC.